The present T cell receptor beta chain was sequenced within a study of neurological immune-mediated disorders. Turning to this clonotype: The antigen remains unidentified. The junction differs from germline at one of its ends, possibly a read error.

Germline V lookup: CDR1 MGHRA, CDR2 YSYEKL. This CDR3 is 16 amino acids long. Findings and limits, study-wide: The most TCR clonal expansion was seen in HTLV-1-associated myelopathy, and the least was seen in multiple sclerosis, which fell below healthy controls. Among expanded clones, no CDR3 amino acid sequences were shared across subjects, a pattern suggesting private repertoires in all groups.

The cDNA was synthesized by 5'RACE incorporating 10-nucleotide random UMIs. Each CDR3 protein gets one entry after TCRdb re-called the 5' RACE reads with MiXCR. The sample has 14,000 or so distinct CDR3 sequences; under 15% are singletons. This sequence originates from a female donor with HTLV-1-associated myelopathy (HAM/TSP). The V call is TRBV4-1, the J call TRBJ2-5, with D perhaps assigned TRBD1 or TRBD2 (6 bases each). The sample was CD8+ T cells from blood. This chain's CDR3 is CTSSPEGGRRQETQYF. The DNA for the CDR3 is TGCACCAGCAGCCCAGAAGGGGGGCGAAGGCAAGAGACCCAGTACTTC.